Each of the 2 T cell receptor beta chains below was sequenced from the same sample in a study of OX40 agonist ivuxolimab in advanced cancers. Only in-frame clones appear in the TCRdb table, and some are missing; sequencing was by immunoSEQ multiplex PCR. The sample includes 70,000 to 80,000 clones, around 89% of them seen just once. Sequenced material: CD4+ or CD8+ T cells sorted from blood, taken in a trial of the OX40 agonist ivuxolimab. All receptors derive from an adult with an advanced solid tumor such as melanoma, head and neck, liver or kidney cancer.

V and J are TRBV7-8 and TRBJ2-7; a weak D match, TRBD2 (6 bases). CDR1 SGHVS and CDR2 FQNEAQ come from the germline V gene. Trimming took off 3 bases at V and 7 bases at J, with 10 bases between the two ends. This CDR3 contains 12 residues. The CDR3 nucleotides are TGTGCCAGCAGCTTTAGCGGCCGGGAGCAGTACTTC. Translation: CASSFSGREQYF.

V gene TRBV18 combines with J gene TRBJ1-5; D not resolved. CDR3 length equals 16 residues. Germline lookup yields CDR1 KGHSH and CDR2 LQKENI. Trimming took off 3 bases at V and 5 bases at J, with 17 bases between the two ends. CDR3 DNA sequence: TGTGCCAGCTCACCGAACTCCCACCGGGAGGATCAGCCCCAGCATTTT. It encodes CASSPNSHREDQPQHF. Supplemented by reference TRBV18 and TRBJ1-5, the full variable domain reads NAGVMQNPRHLVRRRGQEARLRCSPMKGHSHVYWYRQLPEEGLKFMVYLQKENIIDESGMPKERFSAEFPKEGPSILRIQQVVRGDSAAYFCASSPNSHREDQPQHFGDGTRLSIL.